The text below deals with one TCR beta chain. Its target is unknown. As template, the study used bulk tumor genomic DNA at about 550 ng per sample. During surgery, each primary tumor gave multiple biopsies spaced as far apart as possible. The study cohort was described as untreated, and its members had newly diagnosed non-small cell lung cancer. They went on to have curative surgery. The CDR3 contains 18 residues. Deletions cut 0 bases from V and 0 bases from J, with 16 bases between. In germline, CDR1 is SGDLS, CDR2 YYNGEE. In a multiplex PCR, 32 V and 13 J primers amplified TCR beta CDR3. TCRdb independently ran MiXCR on the multiplex PCR reads; one entry per CDR3 protein. This sample has 2,800 or so distinct CDR3 sequences, with approximately 48% found just once. This entry comes from a study of immune heterogeneity within non-small cell lung tumors. Points from the study as a whole: High-frequency T-cell receptor beta clonotypes were largely distinct between individual patients.

Sequencing was performed on lung tumor tissue. The receptor was derived from a woman aged 60-75 years with non-small cell lung cancer. V and J are TRBV9 and TRBJ2-1, with D possibly being TRBD2 (5 bases). The CDR3 here is CASSVEANSVSSYNEQFF. CDR3 sequence (DNA): TGTGCCAGCAGCGTAGAGGCCAATAGCGTAAGCTCCTACAATGAGCAGTTCTTC.